The 18 T cell receptor beta chains presented below share a single source sample, sequenced in a study of T cells in Graves' hyperthyroidism and ophthalmopathy. There were TCR beta CDR3 regions amplified from RNA transcripts. The HTBI primer set was used in a first-round RT-PCR of the TCR CDR3. MiXCR, run by TCRdb on the multiplex PCR reads, gives a single entry per CDR3 protein. The data contain about 360,000 distinct CDR3 sequences, about 14% of them singletons. Source material: blood. These receptors were taken from a man aged 25-40 years with Graves' hyperthyroidism that later progressed to Graves' ophthalmopathy.

This clonotype has at least ten counts. V is TRBV5-1 and J is TRBJ1-1; unclear D gene. Germline V gives CDR1 SGHRS, CDR2 YFSETQ. Between the trimmed V and J ends, which lost 6 bases and 8 bases, there was a span of 11 bases. CDR3 length equals 11 residues. The CDR3 DNA follows: TGCGCCAGCAAGCTGAACATGGAAGCTTTCTTT. Its protein is CASKLNMEAFF.

The table lists this clonotype with many counts. The V call is TRBV3-1, the J call TRBJ2-5; 9 bases are shared with TRBD2. The germline V gene encodes CDR1 LGHDT and CDR2 YNNKEL (reference sequence). With 0 bases clipped from V and 5 bases from J, the junction kept 13 bases outside the gene matches. The CDR3 extends over 18 amino acids. CDR3 in DNA: TGTGCCAGCAGCCAAGAACCTTTTGGCGAGCGGGGGGAGGAGACCCAGTACTTC. Amino acid sequence: CASSQEPFGERGEETQYF.

J is TRBJ2-3 and V is TRBV12-3 or TRBV12-4, with 8 positions matching TRBD1. The V gene end was trimmed by 5 bases and the J gene end by 2 bases; junction bases not matched to a gene: 3. There are 14 residues in the CDR3. The CDR3 spells CASSQGQDTDTQYF. Written as DNA, the CDR3 is TGTGCCAGCAGTCAGGGACAGGACACAGATACGCAGTATTTT.

This chain connects TRBV5-1 to TRBJ1-3; no definite D call. V was pared by 0 bases and J by 3 bases, with 10 bases between. CDR3 size: 15 residues. Germline loops: CDR1 SGHRS, CDR2 YFSETQ. The CDR3 sequence: CASSLEGPLGNTIYF. CDR3 nucleotide sequence: TGCGCCAGCAGCTTGGAAGGGCCCCTTGGAAACACCATATATTTT. Drawing the rest from reference TRBV5-1 and TRBJ1-3, the complete variable domain is KAGVTQTPRYLIKTRGQQVTLSCSPISGHRSVSWYQQTPGQGLQFLFEYFSETQRNKGNFPGRFSGRQFSNSRSEMNVSTLELGDSALYLCASSLEGPLGNTIYFGEGSWLTVV.

V and J are TRBV5-1 and TRBJ2-2, with D perhaps given as TRBD1 or TRBD2 (5 bases each). Trimming pared 9 bases from V and 1 base from J, leaving 16 bases between. CDR3 length equals 15 residues. Germline CDR1 SGHRS, CDR2 YFSETQ. The DNA of the CDR3 is TGCGCCACCAGAAGGATGGGGGTGAACACCGGGGAGCTGTTTTTT. Its translation is CATRRMGVNTGELFF.

This chain links TRBV20-1 with TRBJ1-2; maybe TRBD1 (5 bases). The CDR3 is 15 amino acids. Trimming shortened V by 3 bases and J by 2 bases, and 16 bases separated the two germline ends. Germline V gene data show CDR1 as DFQATT and CDR2 as SNEGSKA (reference sequence). The CDR3 nucleotides read TGCAGTGCTAGGGGCAGGGCGAGGATCAACTATGGCTACACCTTC. It specifies CSARGRARINYGYTF.

J is TRBJ2-5 and V is TRBV19, with 11 bases lining up with TRBD2. This CDR3 has 19 residues. V shed 3 bases, J shed 0 bases, and the junction held 12 bases outside the gene matches. Per germline, CDR1 LNHDA and CDR2 SQIVND (reference sequence). The CDR3 sequence is CASSMELAGANWYQETQYF. CDR3 nucleotides: TGTGCCAGTAGTATGGAACTAGCGGGGGCGAATTGGTACCAAGAGACCCAGTACTTC.

Many counts were recorded for this clonotype. The J gene is TRBJ1-2, the V gene TRBV28, with 9 bases identical to TRBD1. CDR1 is MDHEN and CDR2 is SYDVKM in the germline V gene. The CDR3 runs 15 residues. J lost 6 bases, V lost 8 bases, and 13 bases had no gene match. CDR3: CASHFMGQGKHGYTF. In DNA, the CDR3 is TGTGCCAGCCATTTTATGGGACAGGGAAAGCATGGCTACACCTTC.

The chain employs TRBV7-9 and TRBJ1-4, with D uncertain. V lost 4 bases to trimming and J lost 6 bases, with 15 bases between them. Germline loops: CDR1 SEHNR, CDR2 FQNEAQ (reference sequence). This CDR3 has 15 amino acids. CDR3 in amino acids: CASSYLEGSDEKLFF. The CDR3 DNA reads as TGTGCCAGCAGCTACCTAGAGGGTTCAGATGAAAAACTGTTTTTT.

In this sample, this clonotype turned up many times. The chain recombines TRBV29-1 with TRBJ1-2; no clear D. The CDR3 consists of 13 residues. Per the germline V gene, CDR1 is SQVTM and CDR2 is ANQGSEA. V lost 3 bases and J 2 bases, leaving 10 bases between the germline ends. CDR3 nucleotides: TGCAGCGTTGAGCGTGAGCAGAACTATGGCTACACCTTC. Translated: CSVEREQNYGYTF.

This clonotype has more than one count but fewer than ten. This chain uses TRBV30 with TRBJ1-6; D unresolved. This CDR3 region has 11 residues. From germline, CDR1 is GTSNPN and CDR2 SVGIG (reference sequence). V was trimmed by 3 bases and J by 6 bases, leaving 3 bases between them. The DNA for the CDR3 is TGTGCCTGGAGCGGTAATTCACCCCTCCACTTT. Its protein is CAWSGNSPLHF.

A few counts support this clonotype. This chain connects TRBV5-1 to TRBJ1-2, with D hard to call. The V and J ends lost 0 bases and 6 bases respectively, with 12 bases between them. CDR3 length: 14 amino acids. CDR1 is SGHRS, CDR2 YFSETQ, per germline. The CDR3 sequence is CASSLVFWTHGYTF. In nucleotides, the CDR3 is TGCGCCAGCAGCTTGGTCTTTTGGACCCATGGCTACACCTTC.

The CDR3: CASSSRTGGLGYTF. CDR3 DNA sequence: TGTGCCAGCAGCTCCCGGACAGGGGGCCTTGGCTACACCTTC. The V call is TRBV3-1, the J call TRBJ1-2; TRBD1 matches 11 bases. In germline, CDR1 is LGHDT, CDR2 YNNKEL (reference sequence). Trimming removed 5 bases from V and 7 bases from J; junction bases left unmatched: 6. The CDR3 contains 14 residues. Supplemented by reference TRBV3-1 and TRBJ1-2, the full variable domain reads DTAVSQTPKYLVTQMGNDKSIKCEQNLGHDTMYWYKQDSKKFLKIMFSYNNKELIINETVPNRFSPKSPDKAHLNLHINSLELGDSAVYFCASSSRTGGLGYTFGSGTRLTVV.

J is TRBJ2-7 and V is TRBV4-1; D not resolved. Germline CDR1 MGHRA, CDR2 YSYEKL. The V gene lost 0 bases and the J gene lost 3 bases, with 12 bases spanning the gap. The CDR3 contains 15 residues. The CDR3 DNA sequence: TGCGCCAGCAGCCAAGAACCACGGAGACTCTACGAGCAGTACTTC. Encoded protein: CASSQEPRRLYEQYF.

There are a few counts of this clonotype. V usage is TRBV5-6 and J usage is TRBJ1-2; 7 nucleotides align to TRBD1. V dropped 4 bases and J dropped 5; count of bases not matched to a gene: 8. Germline CDR1 SGHDT, CDR2 YYEEEE. The CDR3 has 14 amino acids. The CDR3 bases are TGTGCCAGCAGCCCCTGGGGCAGGGGGTATGGCTACACCTTC. It translates to CASSPWGRGYGYTF. Full variable domain (remainder filled in from reference TRBV5-6 and TRBJ1-2): DAGVTQSPTHLIKTRGQQVTLRCSPKSGHDTVSWYQQALGQGPQFIFQYYEEEERQRGNFPDRFSGHQFPNYSSELNVNALLLGDSALYLCASSPWGRGYGYTFGSGTRLTVV.

J is TRBJ2-1 and V is TRBV19; D perhaps matches TRBD1 (6 bases). CDR1 is LNHDA, CDR2 SQIVND, per germline (reference sequence). With 3 bases removed from V and 3 bases from J, the gap between germline ends came to 21 bases. The CDR3 is 18 residues long. DNA of the CDR3: TGTGCCAGTAGTATTAGACCCCGGGACACCCTGGGCTACAATGAGCAGTTCTTC. Protein product: CASSIRPRDTLGYNEQFF.

This clonotype was seen a few times. The chain recombines TRBV27 with TRBJ1-6, with TRBD1 as a possible D gene (5 bases). Per the germline V gene, CDR1 is MNHEY and CDR2 is SMNVEV (reference sequence). The length of the CDR3 is 13 residues. V lost 3 bases and J 9 bases, leaving 9 bases between the germline ends. DNA for the CDR3: TGTGCCAGCAGTTTTAAGGGGAGTTCACCCCTCCACTTT. Protein sequence: CASSFKGSSPLHF.

The sample holds a few counts of this clonotype. This chain uses TRBV10-3 with TRBJ2-7, with 8 bases that match TRBD1. The CDR3 is 11 residues long. The germline V gene has CDR1 ENHRY and CDR2 SYGVKD. Trimming removed 11 bases from V and 2 bases from J; junction bases left unmatched: 2. CDR3 DNA: TGTGCCGTGACAGGGGCCTACGAGCAGTACTTC. This gives the protein CAVTGAYEQYF.